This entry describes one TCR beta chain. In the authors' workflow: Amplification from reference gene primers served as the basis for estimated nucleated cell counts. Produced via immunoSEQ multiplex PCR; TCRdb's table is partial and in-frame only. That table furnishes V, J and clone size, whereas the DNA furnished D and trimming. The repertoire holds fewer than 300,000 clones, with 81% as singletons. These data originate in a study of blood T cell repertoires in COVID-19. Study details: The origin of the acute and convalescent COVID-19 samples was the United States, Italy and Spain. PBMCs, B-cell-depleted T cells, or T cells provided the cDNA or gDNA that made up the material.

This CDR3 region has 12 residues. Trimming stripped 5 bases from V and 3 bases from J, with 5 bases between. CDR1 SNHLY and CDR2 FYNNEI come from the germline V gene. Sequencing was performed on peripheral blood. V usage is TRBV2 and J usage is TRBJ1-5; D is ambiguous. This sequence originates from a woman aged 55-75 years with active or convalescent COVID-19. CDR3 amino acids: CASSRLNQPQHF. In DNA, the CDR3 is TGTGCCAGCAGTCGTCTCAATCAGCCCCAGCATTTT.